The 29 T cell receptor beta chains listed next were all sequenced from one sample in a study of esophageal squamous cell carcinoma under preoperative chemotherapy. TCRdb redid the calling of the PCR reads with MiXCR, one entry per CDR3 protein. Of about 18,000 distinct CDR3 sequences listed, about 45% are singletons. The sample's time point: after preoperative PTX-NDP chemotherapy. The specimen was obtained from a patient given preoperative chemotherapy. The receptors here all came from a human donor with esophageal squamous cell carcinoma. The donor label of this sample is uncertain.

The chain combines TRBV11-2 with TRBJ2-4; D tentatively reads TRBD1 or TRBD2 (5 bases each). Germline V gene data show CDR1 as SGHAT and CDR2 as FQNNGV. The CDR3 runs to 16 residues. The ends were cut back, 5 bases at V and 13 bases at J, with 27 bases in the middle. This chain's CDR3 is CASSASGLGAKNTQYF. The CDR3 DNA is TGTGCCAGCAGCGCGTCGGGGCTGGGCGCCAAAAACACGCAGTACTTC. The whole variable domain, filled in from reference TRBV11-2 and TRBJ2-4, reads EAGVAQSPRYKIIEKRQSVAFWCNPISGHATLYWYQQILGQGPKLLIQFQNNGVVDDSQLPKDRFSAERLKGVDSTLKIQPAKLEDSAVYLCASSASGLGAKNTQYFGAGTRLSVL.

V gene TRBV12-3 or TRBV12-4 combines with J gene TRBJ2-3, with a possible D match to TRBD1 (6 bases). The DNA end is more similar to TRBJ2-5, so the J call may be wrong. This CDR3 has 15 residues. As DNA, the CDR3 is TGTGCCAGCAGTTTCCGGGCAGGGGCTTGGGAGACCCAGTACTTC. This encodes CASSFRAGAWETQYF.

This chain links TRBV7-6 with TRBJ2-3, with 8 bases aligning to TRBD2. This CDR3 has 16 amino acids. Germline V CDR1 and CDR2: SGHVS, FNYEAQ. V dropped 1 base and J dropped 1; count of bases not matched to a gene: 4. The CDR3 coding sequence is TGTGCCAGCAGCTTAGGGAGCGGGGGAGGCACAGATACGCAGTATTTT. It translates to CASSLGSGGGTDTQYF.

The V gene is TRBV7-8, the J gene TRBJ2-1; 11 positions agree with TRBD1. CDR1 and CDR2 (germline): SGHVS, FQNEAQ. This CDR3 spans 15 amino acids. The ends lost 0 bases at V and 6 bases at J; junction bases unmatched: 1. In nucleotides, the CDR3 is TGTGCCAGCAGCTTAGCGGGGACAGGGGGCAATGAGCAGTTCTTC. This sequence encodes CASSLAGTGGNEQFF.

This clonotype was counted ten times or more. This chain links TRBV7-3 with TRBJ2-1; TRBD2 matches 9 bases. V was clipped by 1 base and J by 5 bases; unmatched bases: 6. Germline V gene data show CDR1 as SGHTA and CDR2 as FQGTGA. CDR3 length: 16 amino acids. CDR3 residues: CASSLRASGKDNEQFF. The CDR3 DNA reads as TGTGCCAGCAGCTTAAGGGCTAGCGGGAAAGACAATGAGCAGTTCTTC.

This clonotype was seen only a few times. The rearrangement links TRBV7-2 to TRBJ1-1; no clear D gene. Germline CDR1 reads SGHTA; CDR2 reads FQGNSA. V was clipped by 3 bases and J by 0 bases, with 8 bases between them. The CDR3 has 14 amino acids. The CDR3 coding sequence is TGTGCCAGCAGCTTTCGACCAGTGAACACTGAAGCTTTCTTT. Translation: CASSFRPVNTEAFF.

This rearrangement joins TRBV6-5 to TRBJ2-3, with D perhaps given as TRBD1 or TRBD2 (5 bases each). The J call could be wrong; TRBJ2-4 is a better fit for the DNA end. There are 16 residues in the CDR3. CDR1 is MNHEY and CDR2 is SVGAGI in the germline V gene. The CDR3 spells CASSYSGLRGKDTQYF. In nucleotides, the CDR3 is TGTGCCAGCAGTTATTCGGGGCTGAGAGGCAAAGACACTCAGTACTTC.

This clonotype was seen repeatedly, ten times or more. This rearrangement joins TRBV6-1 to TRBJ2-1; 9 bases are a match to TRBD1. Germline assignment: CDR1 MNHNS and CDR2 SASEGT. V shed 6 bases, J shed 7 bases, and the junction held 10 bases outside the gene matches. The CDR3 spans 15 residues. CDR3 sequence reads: CASRGTGLVGNEQFF. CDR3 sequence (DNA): TGTGCCAGCAGGGGGACAGGGTTAGTGGGGAATGAGCAGTTCTTC.

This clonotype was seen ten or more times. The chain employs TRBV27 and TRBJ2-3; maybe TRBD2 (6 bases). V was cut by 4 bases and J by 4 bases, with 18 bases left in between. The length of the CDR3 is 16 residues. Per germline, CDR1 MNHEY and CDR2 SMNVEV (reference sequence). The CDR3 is CASSSATRGGADTQYF. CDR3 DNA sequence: TGTGCCAGCAGTTCTGCGACCCGAGGAGGGGCAGATACGCAGTATTTT.

CDR3 residues: CASSAPHGGSGELFF. The CDR3 DNA is TGTGCCAGCAGCGCGCCCCACGGGGGGTCCGGGGAGCTGTTTTTT. The chain is built from TRBV9 and TRBJ2-2; the match to TRBD2 covers 7 bases. Germline V CDR1 and CDR2: SGDLS, YYNGEE. V was clipped by 3 bases and J by 6 bases; unmatched bases: 8. The CDR3 runs 15 residues.

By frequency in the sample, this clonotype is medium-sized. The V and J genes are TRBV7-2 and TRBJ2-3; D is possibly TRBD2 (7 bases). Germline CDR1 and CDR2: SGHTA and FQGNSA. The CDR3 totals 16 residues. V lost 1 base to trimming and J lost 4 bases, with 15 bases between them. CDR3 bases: TGTGCCAGCAGCTTAGGGGGGGGGCTGAGGGCAGATACGCAGTATTTT. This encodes CASSLGGGLRADTQYF.

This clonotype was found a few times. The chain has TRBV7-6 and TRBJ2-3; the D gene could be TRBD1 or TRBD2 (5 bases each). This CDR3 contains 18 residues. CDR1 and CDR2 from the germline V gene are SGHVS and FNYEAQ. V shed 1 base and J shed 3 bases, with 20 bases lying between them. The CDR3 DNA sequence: TGTGCCAGCAGCTTAGGCACTGCTGGGGGACCTCGTACAGATACGCAGTATTTT. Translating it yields CASSLGTAGGPRTDTQYF.

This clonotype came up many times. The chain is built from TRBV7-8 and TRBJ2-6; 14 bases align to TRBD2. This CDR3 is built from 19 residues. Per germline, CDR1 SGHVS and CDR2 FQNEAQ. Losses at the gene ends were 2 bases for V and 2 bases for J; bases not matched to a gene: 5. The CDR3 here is CASSLFGLAGGTGANVLTF. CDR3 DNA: TGTGCCAGCAGCTTATTCGGACTAGCGGGAGGCACTGGGGCCAACGTCCTGACTTTC.

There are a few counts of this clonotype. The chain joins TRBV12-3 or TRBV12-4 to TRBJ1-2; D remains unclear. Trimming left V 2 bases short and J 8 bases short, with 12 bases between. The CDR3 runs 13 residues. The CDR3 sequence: CASSLSGPGGYTF. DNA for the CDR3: TGTGCCAGCAGTTTATCAGGTCCAGGAGGCTACACCTTC.

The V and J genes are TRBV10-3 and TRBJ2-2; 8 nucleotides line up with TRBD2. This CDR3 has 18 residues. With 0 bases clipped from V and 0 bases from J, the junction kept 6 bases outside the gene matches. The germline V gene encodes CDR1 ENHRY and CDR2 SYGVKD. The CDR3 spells CAISESPGGTPNTGELFF. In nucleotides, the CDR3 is TGTGCCATCAGTGAGTCGCCGGGGGGGACACCGAACACCGGGGAGCTGTTTTTT.

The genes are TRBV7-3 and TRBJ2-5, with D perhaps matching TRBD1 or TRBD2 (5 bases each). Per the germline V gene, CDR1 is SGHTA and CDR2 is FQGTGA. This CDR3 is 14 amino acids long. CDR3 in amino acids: CAGRGASGTETQYF. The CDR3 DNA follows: TGTGCGGGCAGAGGGGCCTCTGGCACAGAGACCCAGTACTTC.

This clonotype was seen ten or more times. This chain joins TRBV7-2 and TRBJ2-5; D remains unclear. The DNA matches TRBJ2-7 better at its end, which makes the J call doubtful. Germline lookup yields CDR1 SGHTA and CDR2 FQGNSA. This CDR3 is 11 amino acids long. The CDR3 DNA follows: TGTGCCAGCAGCGAACCCGGCGAGCAGTACTTC. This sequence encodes CASSEPGEQYF.

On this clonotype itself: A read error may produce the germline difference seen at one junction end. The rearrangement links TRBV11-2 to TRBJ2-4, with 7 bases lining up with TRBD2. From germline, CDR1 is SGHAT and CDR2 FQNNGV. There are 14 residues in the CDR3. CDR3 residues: CAGSGVGHEDIQYF. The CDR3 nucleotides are TGTGCGGGGAGCGGGGTAGGGCACGAGGACATCCAGTACTTC.

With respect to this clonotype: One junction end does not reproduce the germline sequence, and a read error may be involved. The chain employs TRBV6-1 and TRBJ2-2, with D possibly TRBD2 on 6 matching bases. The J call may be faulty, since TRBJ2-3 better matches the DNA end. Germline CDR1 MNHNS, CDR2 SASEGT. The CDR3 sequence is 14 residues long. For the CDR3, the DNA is TGTCCCAGCCGCCTGGGACTGAGCACAGGTACGCAGTATTTT. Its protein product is CPSRLGLSTGTQYF.

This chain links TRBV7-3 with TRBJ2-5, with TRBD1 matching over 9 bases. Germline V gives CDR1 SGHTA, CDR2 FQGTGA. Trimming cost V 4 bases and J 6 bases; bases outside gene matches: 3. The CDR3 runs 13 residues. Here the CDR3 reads CASSSGQGQTQYF. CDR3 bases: TGTGCCAGCAGCTCGGGACAGGGCCAGACCCAGTACTTC.

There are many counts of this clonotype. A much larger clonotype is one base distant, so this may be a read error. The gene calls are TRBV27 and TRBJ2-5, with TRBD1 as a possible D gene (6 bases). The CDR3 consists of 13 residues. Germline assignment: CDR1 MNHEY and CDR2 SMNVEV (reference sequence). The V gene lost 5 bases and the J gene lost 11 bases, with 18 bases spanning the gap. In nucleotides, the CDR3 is TGTGCCAGCAGTGTACACAGGGTCAGTGAGCAGTACTTC. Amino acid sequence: CASSVHRVSEQYF.

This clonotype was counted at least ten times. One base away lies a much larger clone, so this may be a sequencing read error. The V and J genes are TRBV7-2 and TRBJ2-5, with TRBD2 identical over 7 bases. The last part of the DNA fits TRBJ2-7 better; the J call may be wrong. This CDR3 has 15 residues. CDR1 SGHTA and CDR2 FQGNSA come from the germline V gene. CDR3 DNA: TGTGCCAGCAGGGGGGGGGGGGGGGGAGTCTACGAGCAGTACTTC. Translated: CASRGGGGGVYEQYF.

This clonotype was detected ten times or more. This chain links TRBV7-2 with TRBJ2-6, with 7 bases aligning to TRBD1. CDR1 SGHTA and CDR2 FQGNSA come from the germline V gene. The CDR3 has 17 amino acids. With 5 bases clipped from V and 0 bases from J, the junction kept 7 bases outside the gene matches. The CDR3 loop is CASSRRTGLSGANVLTF. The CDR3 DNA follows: TGTGCCAGCAGCCGGCGGACAGGCCTCTCTGGGGCCAACGTCCTGACTTTC.

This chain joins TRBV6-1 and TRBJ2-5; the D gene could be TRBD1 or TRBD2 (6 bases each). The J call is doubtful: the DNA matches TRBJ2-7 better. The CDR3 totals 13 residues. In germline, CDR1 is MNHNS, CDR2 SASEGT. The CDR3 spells CASSRGTFYEQYF. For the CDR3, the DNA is TGTGCCAGTTCTCGCGGGACATTCTACGAGCAGTACTTC.

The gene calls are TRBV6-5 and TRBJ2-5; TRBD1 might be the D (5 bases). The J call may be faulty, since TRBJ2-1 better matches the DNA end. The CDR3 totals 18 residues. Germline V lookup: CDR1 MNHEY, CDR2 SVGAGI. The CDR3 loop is CASSYSFSRTHSYNEQFF. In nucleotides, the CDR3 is TGTGCCAGCAGTTACTCCTTTAGTAGGACACATTCCTACAATGAGCAGTTCTTC.

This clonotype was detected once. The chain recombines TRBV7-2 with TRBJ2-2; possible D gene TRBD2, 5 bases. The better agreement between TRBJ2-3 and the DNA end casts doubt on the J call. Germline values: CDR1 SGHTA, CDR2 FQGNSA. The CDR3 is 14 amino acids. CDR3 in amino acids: CAGSPVVSTGAQYF. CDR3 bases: TGTGCGGGCAGCCCGGTCGTGAGCACCGGGGCGCAGTATTTT.

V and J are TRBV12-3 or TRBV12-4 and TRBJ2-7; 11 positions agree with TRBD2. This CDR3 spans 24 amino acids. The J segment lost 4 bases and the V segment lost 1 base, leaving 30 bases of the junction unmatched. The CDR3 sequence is CASSLDPSIAGGALTSGASYEQYF. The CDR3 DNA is TGTGCCAGCAGTTTAGATCCATCTATTGCGGGGGGCGCATTGACTAGCGGGGCCTCTTACGAGCAGTACTTC.

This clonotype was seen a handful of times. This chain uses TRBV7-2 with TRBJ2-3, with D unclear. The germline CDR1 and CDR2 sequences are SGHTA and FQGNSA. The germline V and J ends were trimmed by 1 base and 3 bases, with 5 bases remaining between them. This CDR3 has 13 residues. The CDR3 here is CASSLGRTDTQYF. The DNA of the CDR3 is TGTGCCAGCAGCTTAGGGCGGACAGATACGCAGTATTTT. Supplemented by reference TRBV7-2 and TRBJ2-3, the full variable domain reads GAGVSQSPSNKVTEKGKDVELRCDPISGHTALYWYRQSLGQGLEFLIYFQGNSAPDKSGLPSDRFSAERTGGSVSTLTIQRTQQEDSAVYLCASSLGRTDTQYFGPGTRLTVL.

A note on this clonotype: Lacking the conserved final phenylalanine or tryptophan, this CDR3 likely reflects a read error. For the CDR3, the DNA is TGTGCCAGCAGCCCTACCGGGGACACAGAGACCCAGTACTCG. Translation: CASSPTGDTETQYS. The rearrangement links TRBV7-2 to TRBJ2-5, with TRBD1 as a possible D gene (6 bases). V shed 5 bases and J shed 4 bases, with 14 bases lying between them. Germline loops: CDR1 SGHTA, CDR2 FQGNSA. The CDR3 extends over 14 amino acids.